This T cell receptor beta chain originates from a study of cytomegalovirus exposure and HLA in healthy donors. Overall study: Most genotyped donors, about 81% of more than 300, had Caucasian-associated genetic ancestry. The study, taken as a whole, reports: Sequences of the TCR beta chain were said to predict the HLA-A and HLA-B alleles of most subjects accurately. Previously analyzed data showed that most TCR beta V segments were productive at a frequency of about 87% or about 30%. Presence/absence analysis assumed near-uniform sequencing depth across donors.

On this clone itself: Its antigen is currently unknown.

Researchers ran the PCR with 60 Vbeta and 13 Jbeta primers. The data were produced by immunoSEQ multiplex PCR, yet TCRdb's version contains in-frame clones alone and is incomplete. The data contain 120,000 to 150,000 clones, around a tenth of them singletons. Germline lookup yields CDR1 SGHDT and CDR2 YYEEEE. Trimming pared 3 bases from V and 2 bases from J, leaving 15 bases between. The CDR3 runs 16 residues. V is TRBV5-6 and J is TRBJ1-5; D not resolved. The receptor was isolated from a male donor in good health and CMV-seronegative. The sample consisted of PBMCs. The DNA of the CDR3 is TGTGCCAGCAGCTCCCTTATGGAGGGAGGCAATCAGCCCCAGCATTTT. This sequence encodes CASSSLMEGGNQPQHF.